This T cell receptor (beta chain) was identified in a study of PD-L1 blockade in urothelial cancer. Samples were collected from each patient before treatment and during treatment. Each patient gave between 1 and 8 of them in total. V gave up 5 bases and J gave up 1 base, with 5 bases separating them. Looked up from germline, CDR1 is SNHLY and CDR2 is FYNNEI. This CDR3 is built from 12 residues. Synthetic templates analogous to TCR were spiked into all PCRs individually. This table comes from immunoSEQ multiplex PCR, and its TCRdb copy is limited to in-frame clones, with some not included. The data show approximately 14,000 clones, around 87% seen once.

This receptor was identified in a man between 70 and 80 years old with urothelial cancer. The sample here was PBMCs, taken around atezolizumab (anti-PD-L1) treatment. The chain links TRBV2 to TRBJ2-5; D not resolved. DNA of the CDR3: TGTGCCAGCAGTCGTAGCCAAGAGACCCAGTACTTC. Translating gives CASSRSQETQYF.